The T cell receptor (beta chain) described here comes from a study of breast tumors, draining lymph nodes, adjacent tissues. Overall study results and limits: Tumor and nontumor repertoires were significantly more similar in luminal-like than in basal-like breast cancer. The data were judged consistent with most tumor T cells coming from lymph node and expanding in tumor. Tumors had less TCR diversity than lymph nodes, more than nontumor tissue.

TCRdb processed the multiplex PCR reads anew with MiXCR; each CDR3 protein has one entry. Of around 130,000 distinct CDR3 sequences in the sample, around a third were seen once. Points on this clonotype: Its antigen is as yet unknown.

Germline V gene data show CDR1 as LNHNV and CDR2 as YYDKDF (reference sequence). This CDR3 comprises 16 residues. V dropped 3 bases and J dropped 9; count of bases not matched to a gene: 10. Samples came from axillary lymph nodes draining the breast cancer. J is TRBJ1-6 and V is TRBV15; TRBD1 agrees at 8 bases. Sequencing was performed on axillary lymph node tissue. The TCR sequence derives from a female donor with breast cancer. Some clones in this sample may be carry-over from other donors' samples. CDR3: CATSRTADRGGSPLHF. DNA of the CDR3: TGTGCCACCAGCAGGACGGCCGACAGGGGCGGTTCACCCCTCCACTTT.